Below, 26 T cell receptor beta chains from the same sample are listed, as sequenced in a study of CXCR3-negative and CXCR3-positive naive CD8 T cells. Study results and caveats: CXCR3-positive naive cells had TRB CDR3s that were more hydrophobic than CXCR3-negative naive cells had.

Antigens for these TCRs are unknown. UMI-labeled TRB cDNA libraries were prepared by 5' RACE. TCRdb reprocessed the 5' RACE reads and stores each CDR3 protein as one record, lacking DNA. The table lists approximately 65,000 distinct CDR3 sequences, with 0.71% in the top ten. What was sequenced was naive CXCR3+ CD8+ T cells from blood. As to subset: CD45RO-CCR7+CD27+CD95- naive CD8+ T cells expressing CXCR3 (TNR3+). The receptors originated from a human donor in good health. Some clones in this sample may be carry-over from other donors' samples.

The chain uses TRBV4-1 and TRBJ2-1. Germline V gives CDR1 MGHRA, CDR2 YSYEKL. The CDR3 covers 12 residues. CDR3 amino acids: CASSLLDNEQFF.

The gene calls are TRBV10-3 and TRBJ2-3; with no DNA, the TCRdb D assignment of TRBD1 cannot be verified. The germline V gene has CDR1 ENHRY and CDR2 SYGVKD. CDR3 length: 13 amino acids. CDR3 loop: CAISLQGGDTQYF.

This chain links TRBV14 with TRBJ2-7. CDR1 and CDR2 (germline): SGHDN, FVKESK. This CDR3 comprises 14 residues. CDR3 loop: CASSRTGAPYEQYF.

The chain is built from TRBV6-1 and TRBJ1-1. Looked up from germline, CDR1 is MNHNS and CDR2 is SASEGT. This CDR3 comprises 14 residues. CDR3 loop: CASSEQRRGTEAFF.

The gene calls are TRBV29-1 and TRBJ2-7. The CDR3 runs 15 residues. Germline V lookup: CDR1 SQVTM, CDR2 ANQGSEA. CDR3 in amino acids: CSVEESELQSYEQYF.

The chain links TRBV6-2 or TRBV6-3 to TRBJ2-7. The germline V gene encodes CDR1 MNHEY and CDR2 SVGEGT. This CDR3 has 11 amino acids. This chain's CDR3 is CASGRSYEQYF.

This chain uses TRBV29-1 with TRBJ2-7; TCRdb outputs TRBD1, but without DNA this stays unchecked. The length of the CDR3 is 13 residues. CDR1 and CDR2 from the germline V gene are SQVTM and ANQGSEA. The CDR3 loop reads CSVAGGDTYEQYF.

This chain joins TRBV29-1 and TRBJ2-7; TCRdb returns TRBD1, unconfirmable since there is no DNA. The CDR3 contains 14 residues. The germline gives CDR1 SQVTM, CDR2 ANQGSEA. CDR3 amino acids: CSVRNRDSLYEQYF.

The chain is built from TRBV6-2 or TRBV6-3 and TRBJ1-5; with no DNA, the TCRdb D assignment of TRBD1 cannot be verified. Germline V gene lookup returns CDR1 MNHEY and CDR2 SVGEGT. The CDR3 extends over 15 amino acids. The CDR3: CASSYSGQGYQPQHF.

V is TRBV5-1 and J is TRBJ2-2. The germline V gene encodes CDR1 SGHRS and CDR2 YFSETQ. The CDR3 has 13 residues. CDR3 sequence reads: CASSLAWTGELFF.

The chain links TRBV14 to TRBJ2-3. Per germline, CDR1 SGHDN and CDR2 FVKESK. CDR3 size: 14 residues. CDR3 in amino acids: CASNRPDSTDTQYF.

This chain connects TRBV11-3 to TRBJ1-1; TCRdb's D call of TRBD1 is untestable without DNA. CDR3 size: 18 residues. Germline-derived CDR1 and CDR2 are SGHNT and YENEEA. CDR3 sequence reads: CASSYRPGQGTKNTEAFF. Using reference TRBV11-3 and TRBJ1-1 for the parts outside the CDR3, the full variable domain is EAGVVQSPRYKIIEKKQPVAFWCNPISGHNTLYWYLQNLGQGPELLIRYENEEAVDDSQLPKDRFSAERLKGVDSTLKIQPAELGDSAVYLCASSYRPGQGTKNTEAFFGQGTRLTVV.

This chain uses TRBV27 with TRBJ2-1; the D call from TCRdb, TRBD2, cannot be confirmed without DNA. The CDR3 runs 17 residues. Germline CDR1 and CDR2: MNHEY and SMNVEV (reference sequence). CDR3: CASSLVDLRGAYNEQFF.

J is TRBJ2-1 and V is TRBV5-1; the TCRdb call, TRBD1, lacks DNA for checking. CDR1 SGHRS and CDR2 YFSETQ come from the germline V gene. CDR3 length: 17 amino acids. CDR3 residues: CASSLVVIPLIPDEQFF.

The chain is built from TRBV11-2 and TRBJ1-2; TCRdb proposes TRBD1, but this gene call is untestable without DNA. In germline, CDR1 is SGHAT, CDR2 FQNNGV. CDR3 size: 17 residues. The CDR3 sequence: CASSATAGVFKGYGYTF.

This chain joins TRBV19 and TRBJ2-7; TCRdb designates TRBD1, a call that cannot be tested without DNA. The V gene's germline CDR1 is LNHDA and CDR2 SQIVND (reference sequence). The CDR3 is made up of 15 amino acids. This CDR3 is CASSVPGPKTYEQYF.

The rearrangement links TRBV29-1 to TRBJ2-7. This CDR3 region has 12 residues. In germline, CDR1 is SQVTM, CDR2 ANQGSEA. CDR3 loop: CSVESANYEQYF.

The rearrangement links TRBV6-2 or TRBV6-3 to TRBJ1-5. The CDR3 loop spans 17 amino acids. Germline V gives CDR1 MNHEY, CDR2 SVGEGT. CDR3 sequence reads: CASSYSMVALSNQPQHF.

V is TRBV4-3 and J is TRBJ1-4; as DNA is missing, the TRBD1 call by TCRdb cannot be tested. CDR1 is LGHNA, CDR2 YSLEER, per germline. This CDR3 spans 17 amino acids. The CDR3 reads CASSPLGGPGTNEKLFF.

The chain links TRBV6-6 to TRBJ1-2. The length of the CDR3 is 16 residues. The germline V gene encodes CDR1 MNHNY and CDR2 SVGAGI (reference sequence). The CDR3: CASSYLQDSTTKGYTF.

This chain links TRBV4-3 with TRBJ2-3; the D gene TCRdb calls, TRBD2, cannot be checked with no DNA. Germline V gene sequence: CDR1 LGHNA, CDR2 YSLEER. The CDR3 runs 19 residues. The CDR3 spells CASSQEGVAGDTSTDTQYF.

The chain carries TRBV10-3 and TRBJ2-4. The CDR3 has 12 amino acids. The germline gives CDR1 ENHRY, CDR2 SYGVKD. The CDR3: CAISDQDDIQYF.

V usage is TRBV13 and J usage is TRBJ2-5. The CDR3 sequence is 14 residues long. CDR1 and CDR2 (germline): PRHDT, FYEKMQ (reference sequence). Here the CDR3 reads CASSLTLDAETQYF.

CDR3 loop: CASSDSVWRTYEQYF. The chain carries TRBV6-4 and TRBJ2-7. The CDR3 spans 15 residues. Germline CDR1 and CDR2: MRHNA and SNTAGT.

The V and J genes are TRBV6-2 or TRBV6-3 and TRBJ2-3; the D gene TCRdb calls, TRBD2, cannot be checked with no DNA. Germline V gene lookup returns CDR1 MNHEY and CDR2 SVGEGT. The CDR3 sequence is 15 residues long. The CDR3 region is CASSKTSGGADTQYF.

The gene calls are TRBV7-2 and TRBJ1-2; TCRdb outputs TRBD1, but without DNA this stays unchecked. The germline gives CDR1 SGHTA, CDR2 FQGNSA. The CDR3 contains 17 residues. CDR3 in amino acids: CASSLAPGTAGDYGYTF.